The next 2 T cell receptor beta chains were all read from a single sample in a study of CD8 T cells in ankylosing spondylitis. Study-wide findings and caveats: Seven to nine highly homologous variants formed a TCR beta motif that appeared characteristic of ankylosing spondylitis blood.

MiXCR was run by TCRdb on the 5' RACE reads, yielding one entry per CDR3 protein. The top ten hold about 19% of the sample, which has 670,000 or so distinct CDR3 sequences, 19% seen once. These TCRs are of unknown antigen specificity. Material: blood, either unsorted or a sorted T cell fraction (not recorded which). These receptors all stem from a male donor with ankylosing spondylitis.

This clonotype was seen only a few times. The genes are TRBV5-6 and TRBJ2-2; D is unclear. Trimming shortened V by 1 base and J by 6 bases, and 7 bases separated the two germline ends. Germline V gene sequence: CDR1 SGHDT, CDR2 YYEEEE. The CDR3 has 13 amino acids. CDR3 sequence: CASSLPISGELFF. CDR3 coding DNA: TGTGCCAGCAGCTTGCCAATCTCCGGGGAGCTGTTTTTT.

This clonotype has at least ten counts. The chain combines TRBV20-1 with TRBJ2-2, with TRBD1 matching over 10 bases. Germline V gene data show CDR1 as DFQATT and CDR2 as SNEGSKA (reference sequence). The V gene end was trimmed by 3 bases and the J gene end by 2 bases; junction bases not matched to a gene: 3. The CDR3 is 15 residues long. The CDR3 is CSARDRGLNTGELFF. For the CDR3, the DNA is TGCAGTGCTAGGGACAGGGGGTTAAACACCGGGGAGCTGTTTTTT.